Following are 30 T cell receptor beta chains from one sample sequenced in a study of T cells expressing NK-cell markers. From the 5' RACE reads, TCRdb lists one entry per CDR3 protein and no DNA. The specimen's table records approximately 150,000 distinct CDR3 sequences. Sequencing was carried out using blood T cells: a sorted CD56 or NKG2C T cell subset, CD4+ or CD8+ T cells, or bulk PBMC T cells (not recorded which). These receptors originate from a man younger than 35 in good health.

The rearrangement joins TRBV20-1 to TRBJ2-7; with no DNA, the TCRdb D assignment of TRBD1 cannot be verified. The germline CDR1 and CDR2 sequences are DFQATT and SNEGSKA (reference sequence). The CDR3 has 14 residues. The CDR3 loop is CSAGGGTGFVEQYF.

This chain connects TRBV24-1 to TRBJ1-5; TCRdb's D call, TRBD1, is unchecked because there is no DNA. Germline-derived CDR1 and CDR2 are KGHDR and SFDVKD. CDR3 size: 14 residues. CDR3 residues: CATSGRQSNQPQHF.

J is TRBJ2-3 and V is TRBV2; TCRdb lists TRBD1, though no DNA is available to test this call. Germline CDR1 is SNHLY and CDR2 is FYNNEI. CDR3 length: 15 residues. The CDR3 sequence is CAVQRDSASENTQYF.

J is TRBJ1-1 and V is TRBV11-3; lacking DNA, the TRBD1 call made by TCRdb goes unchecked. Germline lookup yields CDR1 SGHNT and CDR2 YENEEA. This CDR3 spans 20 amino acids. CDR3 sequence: CASSLVFVRAGGGSNTEAFF.

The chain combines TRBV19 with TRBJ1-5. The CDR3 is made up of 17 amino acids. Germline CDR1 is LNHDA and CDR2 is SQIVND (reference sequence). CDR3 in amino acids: CASSIAPRTLAHQPQHF. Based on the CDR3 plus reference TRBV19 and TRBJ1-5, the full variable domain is DGGITQSPKYLFRKEGQNVTLSCEQNLNHDAMYWYRQDPGQGLRLIYYSQIVNDFQKGDIAEGYSVSREKKESFPLTVTSAQKNPTAFYLCASSIAPRTLAHQPQHFGDGTRLSIL.

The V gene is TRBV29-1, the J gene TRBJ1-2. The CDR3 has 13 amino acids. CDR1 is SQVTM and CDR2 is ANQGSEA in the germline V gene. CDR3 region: CSVEGEITYGYTF. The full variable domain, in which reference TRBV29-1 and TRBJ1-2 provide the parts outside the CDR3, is SAVISQKPSRDICQRGTSLTIQCQVDSQVTMMFWYRQQPGQSLTLIATANQGSEATYESGFVIDKFPISRPNLTFSTLTVSNMSPEDSSIYLCSVEGEITYGYTFGSGTRLTVV.

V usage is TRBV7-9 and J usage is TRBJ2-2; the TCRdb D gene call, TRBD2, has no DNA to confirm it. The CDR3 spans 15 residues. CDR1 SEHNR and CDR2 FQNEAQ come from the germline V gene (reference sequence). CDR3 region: CASSPPPEFGGELFF.

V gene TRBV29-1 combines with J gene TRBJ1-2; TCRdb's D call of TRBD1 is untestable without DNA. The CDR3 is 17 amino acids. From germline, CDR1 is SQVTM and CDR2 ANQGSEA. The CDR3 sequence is CSVEDWLGEGQTNGYTF. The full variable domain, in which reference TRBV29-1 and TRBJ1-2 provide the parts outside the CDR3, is SAVISQKPSRDICQRGTSLTIQCQVDSQVTMMFWYRQQPGQSLTLIATANQGSEATYESGFVIDKFPISRPNLTFSTLTVSNMSPEDSSIYLCSVEDWLGEGQTNGYTFGSGTRLTVV.

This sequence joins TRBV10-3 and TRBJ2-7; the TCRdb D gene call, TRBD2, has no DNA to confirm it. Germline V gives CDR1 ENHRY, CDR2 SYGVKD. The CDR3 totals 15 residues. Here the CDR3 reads CAIKEASGVTYEQYF.

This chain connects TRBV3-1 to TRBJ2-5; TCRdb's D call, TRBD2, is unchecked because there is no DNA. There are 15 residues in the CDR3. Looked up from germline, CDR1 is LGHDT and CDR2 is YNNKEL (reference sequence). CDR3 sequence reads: CASSQEIAGGETQYF.

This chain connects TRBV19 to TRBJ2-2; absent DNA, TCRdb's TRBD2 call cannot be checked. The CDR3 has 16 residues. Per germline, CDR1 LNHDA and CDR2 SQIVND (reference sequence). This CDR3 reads CASSTGLAGVPGELFF.

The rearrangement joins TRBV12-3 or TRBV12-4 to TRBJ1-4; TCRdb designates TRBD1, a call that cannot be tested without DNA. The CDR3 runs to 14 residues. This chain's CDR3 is CASSLRGSDEKLFF.

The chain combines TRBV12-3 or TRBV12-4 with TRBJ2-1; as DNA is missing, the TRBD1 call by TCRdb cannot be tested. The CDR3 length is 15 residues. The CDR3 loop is CASRPLGDEYNEQFF.

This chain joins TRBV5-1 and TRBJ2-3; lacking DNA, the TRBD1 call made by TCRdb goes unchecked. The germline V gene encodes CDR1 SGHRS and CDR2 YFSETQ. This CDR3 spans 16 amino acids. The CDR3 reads CASSGGDRASTDTQYF.

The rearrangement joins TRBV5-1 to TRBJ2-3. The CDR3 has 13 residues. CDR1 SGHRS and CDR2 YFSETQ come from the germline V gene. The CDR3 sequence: CASSSSSTDTQYF.

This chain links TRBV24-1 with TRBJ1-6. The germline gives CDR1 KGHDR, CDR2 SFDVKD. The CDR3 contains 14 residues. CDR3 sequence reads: CATSDEAVFRALHF.

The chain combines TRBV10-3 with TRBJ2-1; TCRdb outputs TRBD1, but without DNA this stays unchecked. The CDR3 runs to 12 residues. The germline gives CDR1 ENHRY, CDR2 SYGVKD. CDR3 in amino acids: CAISDRANEQFF.

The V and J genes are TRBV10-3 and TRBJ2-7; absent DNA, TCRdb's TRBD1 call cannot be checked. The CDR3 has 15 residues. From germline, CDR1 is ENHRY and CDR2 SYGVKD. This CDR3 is CAISADTGMGDEQYF.

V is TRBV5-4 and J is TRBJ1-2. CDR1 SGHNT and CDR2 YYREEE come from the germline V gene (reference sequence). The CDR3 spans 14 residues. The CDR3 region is CASSLDRESYGYTF.

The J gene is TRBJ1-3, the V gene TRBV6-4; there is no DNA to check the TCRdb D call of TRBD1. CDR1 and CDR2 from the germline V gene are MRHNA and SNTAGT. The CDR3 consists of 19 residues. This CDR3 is CASSSRGTGGESSGNTIYF.

CDR3 protein: CASSFTSLGGELFF. The chain is built from TRBV12-3 or TRBV12-4 and TRBJ2-2. The CDR3 runs to 14 residues.

The CDR3 sequence is CASTPGQGYNEQFF. This chain joins TRBV28 and TRBJ2-1; TCRdb indicates TRBD1, and absent DNA this call remains unverified. The CDR3 covers 14 residues. The germline gives CDR1 MDHEN, CDR2 SYDVKM.

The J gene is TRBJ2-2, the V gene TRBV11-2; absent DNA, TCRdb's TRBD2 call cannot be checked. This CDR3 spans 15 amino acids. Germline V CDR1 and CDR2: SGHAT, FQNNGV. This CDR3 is CASSFTPSGTGELFF.

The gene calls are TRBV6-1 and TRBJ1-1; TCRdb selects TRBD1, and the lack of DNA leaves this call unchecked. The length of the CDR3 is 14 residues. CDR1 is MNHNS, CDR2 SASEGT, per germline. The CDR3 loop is CASSDRVMNTEAFF.

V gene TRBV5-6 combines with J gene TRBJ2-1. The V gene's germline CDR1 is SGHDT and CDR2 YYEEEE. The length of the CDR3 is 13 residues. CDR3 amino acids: CASSLGSHNEQFF.

CDR3 sequence: CASSFPNRETQYF. The chain recombines TRBV7-9 with TRBJ2-5. The CDR3 length is 13 residues. The germline V gene encodes CDR1 SEHNR and CDR2 FQNEAQ (reference sequence).

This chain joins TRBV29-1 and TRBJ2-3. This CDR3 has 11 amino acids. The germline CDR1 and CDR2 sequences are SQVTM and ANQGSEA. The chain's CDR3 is CSGHGSDTQYF.

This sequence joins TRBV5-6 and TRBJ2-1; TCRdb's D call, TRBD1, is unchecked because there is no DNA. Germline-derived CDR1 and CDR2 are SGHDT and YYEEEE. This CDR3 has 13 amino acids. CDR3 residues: CASSLAQGNEQFF.

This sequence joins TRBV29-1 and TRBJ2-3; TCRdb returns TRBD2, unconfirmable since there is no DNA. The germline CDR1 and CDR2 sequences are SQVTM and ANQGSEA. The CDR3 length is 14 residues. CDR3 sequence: CSVRAGAGTDTQYF.

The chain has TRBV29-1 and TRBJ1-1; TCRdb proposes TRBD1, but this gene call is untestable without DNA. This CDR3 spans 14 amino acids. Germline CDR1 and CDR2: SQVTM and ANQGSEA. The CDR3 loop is CSAVQGIANTEAFF.